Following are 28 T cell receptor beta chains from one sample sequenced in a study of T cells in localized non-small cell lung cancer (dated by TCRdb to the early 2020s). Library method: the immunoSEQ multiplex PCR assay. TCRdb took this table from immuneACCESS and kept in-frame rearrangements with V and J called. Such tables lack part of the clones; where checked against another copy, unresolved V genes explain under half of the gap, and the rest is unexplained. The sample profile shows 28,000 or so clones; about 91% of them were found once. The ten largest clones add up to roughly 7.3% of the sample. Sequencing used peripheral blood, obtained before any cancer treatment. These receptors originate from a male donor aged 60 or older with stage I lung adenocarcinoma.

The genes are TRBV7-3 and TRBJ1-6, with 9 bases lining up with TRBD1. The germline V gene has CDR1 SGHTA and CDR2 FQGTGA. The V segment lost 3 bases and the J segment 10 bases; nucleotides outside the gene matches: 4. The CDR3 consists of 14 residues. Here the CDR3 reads CASSFGQGNSPLHF. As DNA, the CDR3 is TGTGCCAGCAGCTTCGGACAGGGGAACTCACCCCTCCACTTT.

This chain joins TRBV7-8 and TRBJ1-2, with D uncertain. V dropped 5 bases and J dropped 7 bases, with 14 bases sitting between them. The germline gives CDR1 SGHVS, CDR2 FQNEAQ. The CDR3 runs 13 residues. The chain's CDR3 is CASSPDYASGYTF. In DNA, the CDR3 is TGTGCCAGCAGCCCCGACTACGCCAGTGGCTACACCTTC.

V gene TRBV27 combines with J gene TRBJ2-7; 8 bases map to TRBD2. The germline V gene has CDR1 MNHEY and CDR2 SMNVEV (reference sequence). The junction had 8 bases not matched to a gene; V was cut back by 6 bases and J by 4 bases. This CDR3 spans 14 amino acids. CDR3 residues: CASSLGGGPYEQYF. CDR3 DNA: TGTGCCAGCAGCCTCGGGGGGGGACCATACGAGCAGTACTTC.

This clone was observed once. CDR3 nucleotides: TGTGCCAGTAAGGGTCTCTCTGGAAACACCATATATTTT. It encodes CASKGLSGNTIYF. This chain joins TRBV19 and TRBJ1-3; D is uncertain. CDR3 size: 13 residues. Germline V gene sequence: CDR1 LNHDA, CDR2 SQIVND (reference sequence). V was clipped by 7 bases and J by 0 bases, with 7 bases between them.

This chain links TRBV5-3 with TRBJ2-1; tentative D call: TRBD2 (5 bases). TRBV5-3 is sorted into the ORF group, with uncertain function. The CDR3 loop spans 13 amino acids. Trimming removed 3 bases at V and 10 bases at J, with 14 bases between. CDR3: CARSWNGEGEQFF. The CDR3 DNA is TGTGCCAGAAGCTGGAACGGGGAAGGCGAGCAGTTCTTC.

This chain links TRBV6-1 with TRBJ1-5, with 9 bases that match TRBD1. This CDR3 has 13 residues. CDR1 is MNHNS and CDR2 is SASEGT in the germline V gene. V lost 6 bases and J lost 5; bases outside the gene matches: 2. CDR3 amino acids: CASRGTGHQPQHF. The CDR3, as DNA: TGTGCCAGCAGGGGGACAGGGCATCAGCCCCAGCATTTT.

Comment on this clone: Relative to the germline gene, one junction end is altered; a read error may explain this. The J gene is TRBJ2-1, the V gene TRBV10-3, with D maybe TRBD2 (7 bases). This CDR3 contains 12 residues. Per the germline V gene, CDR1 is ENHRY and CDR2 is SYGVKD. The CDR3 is CSTEGGSNEQFF. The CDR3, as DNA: TGCTCAACCGAGGGGGGGTCCAATGAGCAGTTCTTC.

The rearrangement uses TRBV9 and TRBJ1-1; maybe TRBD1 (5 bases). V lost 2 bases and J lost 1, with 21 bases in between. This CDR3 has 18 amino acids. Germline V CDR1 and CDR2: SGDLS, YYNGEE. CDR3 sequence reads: CASSVNSWGDASNTEAFF. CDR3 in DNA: TGTGCCAGCAGCGTCAATAGCTGGGGGGACGCATCGAACACTGAAGCTTTCTTT.

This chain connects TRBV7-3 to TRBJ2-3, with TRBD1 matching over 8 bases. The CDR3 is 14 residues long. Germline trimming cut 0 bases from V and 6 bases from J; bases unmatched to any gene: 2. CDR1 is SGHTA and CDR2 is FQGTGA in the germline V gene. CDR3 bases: TGTGCCAGCAGCTTAACGGGACAGGAGGATACGCAGTATTTT. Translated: CASSLTGQEDTQYF.

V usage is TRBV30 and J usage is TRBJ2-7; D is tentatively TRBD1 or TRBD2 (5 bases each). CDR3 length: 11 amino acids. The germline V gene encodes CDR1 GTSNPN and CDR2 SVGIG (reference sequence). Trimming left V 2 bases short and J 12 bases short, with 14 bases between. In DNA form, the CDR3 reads TGTGCCTGGAGTATCGGGGCTTCACTGTACTTC. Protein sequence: CAWSIGASLYF.

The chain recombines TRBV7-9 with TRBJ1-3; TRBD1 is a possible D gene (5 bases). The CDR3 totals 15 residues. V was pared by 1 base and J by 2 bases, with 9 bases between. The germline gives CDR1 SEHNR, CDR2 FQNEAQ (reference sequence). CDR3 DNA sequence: TGTGCCAGCAGCTTAGAGGGGCTGCCTGGAAACACCATATATTTT. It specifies CASSLEGLPGNTIYF. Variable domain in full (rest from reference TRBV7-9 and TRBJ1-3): DTGVSQNPRHKITKRGQNVTFRCDPISEHNRLYWYRQTLGQGPEFLTYFQNEAQLEKSRLLSDRFSAERPKGSFSTLEIQRTEQGDSAMYLCASSLEGLPGNTIYFGEGSWLTVV.

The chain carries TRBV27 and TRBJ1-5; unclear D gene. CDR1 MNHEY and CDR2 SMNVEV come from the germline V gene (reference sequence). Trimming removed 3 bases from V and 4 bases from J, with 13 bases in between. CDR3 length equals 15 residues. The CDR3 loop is CASSLSFTSNQPQHF. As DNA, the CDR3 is TGTGCCAGCAGTTTGTCTTTTACGTCGAATCAGCCCCAGCATTTT.

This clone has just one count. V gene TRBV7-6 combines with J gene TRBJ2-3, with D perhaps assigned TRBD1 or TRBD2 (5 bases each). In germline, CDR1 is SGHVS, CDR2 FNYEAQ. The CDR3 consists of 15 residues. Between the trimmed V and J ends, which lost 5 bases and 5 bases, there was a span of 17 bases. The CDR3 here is CASSLGDPRRDTQYF. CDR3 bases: TGTGCCAGCAGCCTCGGGGACCCCCGGCGAGATACGCAGTATTTT.

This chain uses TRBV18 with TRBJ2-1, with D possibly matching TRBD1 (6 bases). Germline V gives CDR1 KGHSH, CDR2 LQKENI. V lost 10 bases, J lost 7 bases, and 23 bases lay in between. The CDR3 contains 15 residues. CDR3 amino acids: CATVRRTVSGNEQFF. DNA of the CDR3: TGTGCCACCGTCCGGAGGACAGTATCGGGGAATGAGCAGTTCTTC.

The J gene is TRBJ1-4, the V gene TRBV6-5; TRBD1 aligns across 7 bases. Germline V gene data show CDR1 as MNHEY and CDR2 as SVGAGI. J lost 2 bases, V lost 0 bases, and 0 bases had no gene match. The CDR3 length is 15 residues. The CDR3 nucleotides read TGTGCCAGCAGTTACTCGACAGGGACTAATGAAAAACTGTTTTTT. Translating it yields CASSYSTGTNEKLFF.

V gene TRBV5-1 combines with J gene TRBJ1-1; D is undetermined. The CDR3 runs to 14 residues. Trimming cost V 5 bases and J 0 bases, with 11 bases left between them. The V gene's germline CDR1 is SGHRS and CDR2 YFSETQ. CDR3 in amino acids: CASSSDGLNTEAFF. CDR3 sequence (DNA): TGCGCCAGCAGTTCCGACGGGTTGAACACTGAAGCTTTCTTT.

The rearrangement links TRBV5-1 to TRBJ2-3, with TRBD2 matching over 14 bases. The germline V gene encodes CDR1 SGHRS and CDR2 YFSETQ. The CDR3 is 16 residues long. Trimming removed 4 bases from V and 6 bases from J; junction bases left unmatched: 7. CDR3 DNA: TGCGCCAGCAGCCCGGGACTAGCGGGGGCCGGGGATACGCAGTATTTT. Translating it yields CASSPGLAGAGDTQYF.

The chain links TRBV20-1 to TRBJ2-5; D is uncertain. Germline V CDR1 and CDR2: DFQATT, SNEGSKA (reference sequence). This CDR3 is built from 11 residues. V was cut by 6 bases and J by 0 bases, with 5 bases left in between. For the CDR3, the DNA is TGCAGTGCCCATAACCAAGAGACCCAGTACTTC. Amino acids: CSAHNQETQYF.

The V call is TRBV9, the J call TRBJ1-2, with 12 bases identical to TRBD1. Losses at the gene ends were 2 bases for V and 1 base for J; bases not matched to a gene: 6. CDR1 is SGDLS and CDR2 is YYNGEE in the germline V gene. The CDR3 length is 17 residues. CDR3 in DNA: TGTGCCAGCAGCGTTGGGGGACAGGGGGCTTTTAACTATGGCTACACCTTC. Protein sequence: CASSVGGQGAFNYGYTF.

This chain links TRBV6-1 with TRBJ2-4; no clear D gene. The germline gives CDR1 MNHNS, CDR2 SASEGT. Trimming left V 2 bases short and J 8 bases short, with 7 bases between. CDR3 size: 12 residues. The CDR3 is CASSESGDIQYF. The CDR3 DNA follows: TGTGCCAGCAGTGAAAGTGGGGACATTCAGTACTTC.

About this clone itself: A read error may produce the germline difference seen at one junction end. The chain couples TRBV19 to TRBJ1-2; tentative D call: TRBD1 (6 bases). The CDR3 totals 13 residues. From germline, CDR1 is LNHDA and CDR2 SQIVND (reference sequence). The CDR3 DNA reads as TGTGCCAGTAGTAACAGCGGCAGGGGAGAGGGTGCCTTC. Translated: CASSNSGRGEGAF.

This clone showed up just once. The CDR3: CASSMRAERVDEQFF. In nucleotides, the CDR3 is TGCGCCAGCAGTATGAGGGCAGAGAGGGTCGATGAGCAGTTCTTC. V gene TRBV5-1 combines with J gene TRBJ2-1, with a possible D match to TRBD2 (5 bases). With 5 bases removed from V and 8 bases from J, the gap between germline ends came to 20 bases. Per the germline V gene, CDR1 is SGHRS and CDR2 is YFSETQ. The CDR3 totals 15 residues. Variable domain in full (rest from reference TRBV5-1 and TRBJ2-1): KAGVTQTPRYLIKTRGQQVTLSCSPISGHRSVSWYQQTPGQGLQFLFEYFSETQRNKGNFPGRFSGRQFSNSRSEMNVSTLELGDSALYLCASSMRAERVDEQFFGPGTRLTVL.

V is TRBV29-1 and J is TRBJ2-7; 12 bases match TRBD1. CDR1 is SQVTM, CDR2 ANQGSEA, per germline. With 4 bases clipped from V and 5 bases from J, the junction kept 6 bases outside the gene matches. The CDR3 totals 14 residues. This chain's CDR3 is CSVAGGTGGDEQYF. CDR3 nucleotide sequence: TGCAGCGTTGCGGGCGGGACAGGGGGCGACGAGCAGTACTTC.

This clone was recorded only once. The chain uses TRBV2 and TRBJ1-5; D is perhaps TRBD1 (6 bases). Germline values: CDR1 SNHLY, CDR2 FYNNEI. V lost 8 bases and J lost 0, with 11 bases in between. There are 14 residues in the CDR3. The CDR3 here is CASGGGYSNQPQHF. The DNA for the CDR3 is TGTGCCAGCGGGGGCGGTTATAGCAATCAGCCCCAGCATTTT.

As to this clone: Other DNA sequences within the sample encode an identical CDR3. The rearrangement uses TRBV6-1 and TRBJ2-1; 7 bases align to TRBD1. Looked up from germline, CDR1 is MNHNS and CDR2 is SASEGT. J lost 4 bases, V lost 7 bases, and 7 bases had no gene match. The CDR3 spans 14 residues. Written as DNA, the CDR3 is TGTGCCAGCAAGGTGACAGGGATTTACAATGAGCAGTTCTTC. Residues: CASKVTGIYNEQFF.

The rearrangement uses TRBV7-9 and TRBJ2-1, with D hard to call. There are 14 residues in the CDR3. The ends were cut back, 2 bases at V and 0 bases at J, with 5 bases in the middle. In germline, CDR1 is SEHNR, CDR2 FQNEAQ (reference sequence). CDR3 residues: CASSLTSSYNEQFF. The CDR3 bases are TGTGCCAGCAGCTTAACGAGCTCCTACAATGAGCAGTTCTTC.

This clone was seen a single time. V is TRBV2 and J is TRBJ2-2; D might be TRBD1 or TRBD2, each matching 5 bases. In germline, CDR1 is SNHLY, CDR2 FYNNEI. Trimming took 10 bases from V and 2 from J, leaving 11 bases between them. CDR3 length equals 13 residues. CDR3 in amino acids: CAIRESNTGELFF. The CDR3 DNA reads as TGTGCCATCAGGGAGTCTAACACCGGGGAGCTGTTTTTT.

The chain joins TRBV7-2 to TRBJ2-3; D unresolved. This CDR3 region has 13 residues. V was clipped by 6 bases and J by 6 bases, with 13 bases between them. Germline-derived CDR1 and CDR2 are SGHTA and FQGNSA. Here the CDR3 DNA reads TGTGCCAGCAGTACTCAGGCGGACGATACGCAGTATTTT. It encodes CASSTQADDTQYF.